The 22 T cell receptor beta chains listed next were all sequenced from one sample in a study of PD-L1 blockade in urothelial cancer. Time point indicated: peripheral blood 6 weeks after treatment start. Method: immunoSEQ multiplex PCR; TCRdb's copy keeps in-frame clones and lacks some. The profile covers 35,000 to 55,000 clones, with roughly four fifths appearing a single time and more than 13% taken by the ten largest. Sequenced material: PBMCs, taken around atezolizumab (anti-PD-L1) treatment. These receptors were taken from a man aged 55 to 70 with urothelial cancer.

The chain has TRBV11-2 and TRBJ2-5; D may be TRBD2 (6 bases). From germline, CDR1 is SGHAT and CDR2 FQNNGV. The CDR3 covers 15 residues. Trimming took off 0 bases at V and 5 bases at J, with 13 bases between the two ends. DNA for the CDR3: TGTGCCAGCAGCTTAGAACGGCAGGGAGGCGAGACCCAGTACTTC. It encodes CASSLERQGGETQYF. The variable domain in full, completed from reference TRBV11-2 and TRBJ2-5, reads EAGVAQSPRYKIIEKRQSVAFWCNPISGHATLYWYQQILGQGPKLLIQFQNNGVVDDSQLPKDRFSAERLKGVDSTLKIQPAKLEDSAVYLCASSLERQGGETQYFGPGTRLLVL.

The chain couples TRBV6-6 to TRBJ1-1; 8 positions agree with TRBD1. After removal of 6 bases from V and 4 bases from J, the junction contained 10 bases not matched to a gene. The CDR3 sequence is 15 residues long. Germline CDR1 reads MNHNY; CDR2 reads SVGAGI (reference sequence). The CDR3 DNA is TGTGCCAGCAGGCCGGACTTAACAGGGGGCACTGAAGCTTTCTTT. Protein product: CASRPDLTGGTEAFF.

The chain links TRBV27 to TRBJ1-2; 7 bases fit TRBD1. Germline CDR1 reads MNHEY; CDR2 reads SMNVEV (reference sequence). The CDR3 loop spans 16 amino acids. V was pared by 8 bases and J by 4 bases, with 16 bases of the junction left unmatched. CDR3 amino acids: CASQGWTRTGSYGYTF. CDR3 sequence (DNA): TGTGCCAGCCAGGGCTGGACAAGGACAGGCAGCTATGGCTACACCTTC.

This clone appeared once. The J gene is TRBJ2-5, the V gene TRBV6-1; 8 nucleotides match TRBD1. The CDR3 is made up of 15 amino acids. Germline trimming cut 6 bases from V and 4 bases from J; bases unmatched to any gene: 10. Germline V gene sequence: CDR1 MNHNS, CDR2 SASEGT. The CDR3 sequence: CASSTTGAGRETQYF. In DNA form, the CDR3 reads TGTGCCAGCAGCACGACAGGGGCGGGGAGAGAGACCCAGTACTTC.

The rearrangement links TRBV27 to TRBJ1-4; 10 bases align to TRBD1. V lost 6 bases to trimming and J lost 8 bases; unmatched junction nucleotides: 9. CDR3 length: 15 residues. Germline CDR1 is MNHEY and CDR2 is SMNVEV (reference sequence). CDR3: CASSLLGQGGEKLFF. CDR3 sequence (DNA): TGTGCCAGCAGCCTCCTCGGACAGGGGGGAGAAAAACTGTTTTTT.

The gene calls are TRBV6-1 and TRBJ2-7; 9 bases line up with TRBD1. Germline CDR1 reads MNHNS; CDR2 reads SASEGT. The V gene end was trimmed by 6 bases and the J gene end by 1 base; junction bases not matched to a gene: 4. This CDR3 is 14 amino acids long. The CDR3 here is CASRRDRASYEQYF. As DNA, the CDR3 is TGTGCCAGCAGGAGGGACAGGGCTTCCTACGAGCAGTACTTC.

V is TRBV6-1 and J is TRBJ2-3; 7 bases agree with TRBD2. Germline CDR1 reads MNHNS; CDR2 reads SASEGT. The length of the CDR3 is 15 residues. V lost 3 bases, J lost 4 bases, and 7 bases stayed unmatched. CDR3 loop: CASSERRSGADTQYF. CDR3 sequence (DNA): TGTGCCAGCAGTGAGAGACGCAGCGGGGCAGATACGCAGTATTTT.

The rearrangement uses TRBV4-1 and TRBJ1-4; 8 bases agree with TRBD1. V lost 2 bases to trimming and J lost 0 bases; unmatched junction nucleotides: 8. The CDR3 is made up of 18 amino acids. Germline-derived CDR1 and CDR2 are MGHRA and YSYEKL. DNA for the CDR3: TGCGCCAGCAGCCAACCCAGCCCACAGGGGGCAACTAATGAAAAACTGTTTTTT. Its translation is CASSQPSPQGATNEKLFF.

The V gene is TRBV5-6, the J gene TRBJ1-1; TRBD1 might be the D (6 bases). This CDR3 has 13 residues. V dropped 4 bases and J dropped 5 bases, with 12 bases sitting between them. Germline V gene lookup returns CDR1 SGHDT and CDR2 YYEEEE. The CDR3 region is CASSTGGPTEAFF. The CDR3 DNA reads TGTGCCAGCAGCACGGGGGGGCCGACTGAAGCTTTCTTT.

The chain uses TRBV9 and TRBJ2-3; 12 bases agree with TRBD2. CDR3 size: 16 residues. V lost 4 bases and J lost 2; bases outside the gene matches: 5. The germline gives CDR1 SGDLS, CDR2 YYNGEE. The CDR3 here is CASSLTSGGLTDTQYF. The CDR3 DNA is TGTGCCAGCAGCCTGACTAGCGGGGGCCTCACAGATACGCAGTATTTT.

This clone was observed a single time. The gene calls are TRBV19 and TRBJ2-3; TRBD1 matches at 9 bases. The CDR3 is 15 residues long. Germline V lookup: CDR1 LNHDA, CDR2 SQIVND (reference sequence). With V trimmed by 7 bases and J by 6 bases, 11 bases remained unmatched. The CDR3: CASTQGDRDYDTQYF. The CDR3 nucleotides are TGTGCCAGTACCCAGGGGGACAGGGACTACGATACGCAGTATTTT.

The gene calls are TRBV7-7 and TRBJ2-5; 7 positions agree with TRBD1. The CDR3 totals 13 residues. The V gene's germline CDR1 is SSHAT and CDR2 FNYEAQ (reference sequence). The junction had 3 bases not matched to a gene; V was cut back by 5 bases and J by 3 bases. The chain's CDR3 is CASSLGQEETQYF. Here the CDR3 DNA reads TGTGCCAGCAGCCTCGGACAGGAAGAGACCCAGTACTTC. Variable domain in full (rest from reference TRBV7-7 and TRBJ2-5): GAGVSQSPRYKVTKRGQDVTLRCDPISSHATLYWYQQALGQGPEFLTYFNYEAQPDKSGLPSDRFSAERPEGSISTLTIQRTEQRDSAMYRCASSLGQEETQYFGPGTRLLVL.

This chain links TRBV7-8 with TRBJ2-3; D perhaps matches TRBD2 (5 bases). The germline CDR1 and CDR2 sequences are SGHVS and FQNEAQ. The V end was cut by 5 bases, the J end by 10 bases, with 19 bases between. The CDR3 has 14 amino acids. The chain's CDR3 is CASSTRTAQRAQYF. DNA for the CDR3: TGTGCCAGCAGCACTAGGACTGCACAGAGGGCGCAGTATTTT.

The chain links TRBV27 to TRBJ2-7; 12 nucleotides agree with TRBD2. Per germline, CDR1 MNHEY and CDR2 SMNVEV (reference sequence). The CDR3 length is 19 residues. Trimming removed 2 bases from V and 2 bases from J; junction bases left unmatched: 13. CDR3 DNA: TGTGCCAGCAGTTTAGAACACCCTAGGACTAGCGGGGACCCCTACGAGCAGTACTTC. Its translation is CASSLEHPRTSGDPYEQYF.

This clone appeared once. The J gene is TRBJ2-1, the V gene TRBV5-1; a weak D match, TRBD1 (6 bases). Germline CDR1 and CDR2: SGHRS and YFSETQ. The length of the CDR3 is 14 residues. Deletions cut 5 bases from V and 7 bases from J, with 16 bases between. The CDR3 DNA reads as TGCGCCAGCAGACAGGGATCTCAGGGGAATGAGCAGTTCTTC. It translates to CASRQGSQGNEQFF.

The chain has TRBV2 and TRBJ1-1; no clear D. Germline values: CDR1 SNHLY, CDR2 FYNNEI. The V end lost 3 bases, the J end lost 4 bases, and 12 bases lay between the germline ends. The CDR3 runs 14 residues. CDR3 sequence (DNA): TGTGCCAGCAGTGAGTCACGGGGAGGCACTGAAGCTTTCTTT. Protein: CASSESRGGTEAFF.

The chain has TRBV7-2 and TRBJ2-5, with D hard to call. Trimming left V 1 base short and J 5 bases short, with 11 bases between. The germline gives CDR1 SGHTA, CDR2 FQGNSA. CDR3 length: 14 amino acids. This CDR3 reads CASSLETGGETQYF. The CDR3 DNA sequence: TGTGCCAGCAGCTTAGAGACGGGTGGGGAGACCCAGTACTTC.

The chain recombines TRBV7-2 with TRBJ1-2; 7 bases agree with TRBD1. This CDR3 is built from 14 residues. J lost 8 bases, V lost 5 bases, and 11 bases had no gene match. The V gene's germline CDR1 is SGHTA and CDR2 FQGNSA. The DNA for the CDR3 is TGTGCCAGCAGCCCGTGGGGACAGATGGAAGGCTACACCTTC. It yields the protein CASSPWGQMEGYTF.

This chain uses TRBV20-1 with TRBJ2-3; D unresolved. The CDR3 is 10 residues long. V was shortened by 5 bases and J by 8 bases, with 8 bases between the two germline ends. Germline-derived CDR1 and CDR2 are DFQATT and SNEGSKA (reference sequence). CDR3 amino acids: CSAAGGTQYF. DNA for the CDR3: TGCAGTGCTGCTGGCGGTACGCAGTATTTT.

This chain connects TRBV5-6 to TRBJ2-1; 8 bases are a match to TRBD1. Germline CDR1 and CDR2: SGHDT and YYEEEE. Trimming took 3 bases from V and 3 from J; bases not matched to a gene: 5. This CDR3 has 15 residues. The CDR3 nucleotides read TGTGCCAGCAGCTCCGGGACAGGCATCTACAATGAGCAGTTCTTC. It encodes CASSSGTGIYNEQFF. Drawing the rest from reference TRBV5-6 and TRBJ2-1, the complete variable domain is DAGVTQSPTHLIKTRGQQVTLRCSPKSGHDTVSWYQQALGQGPQFIFQYYEEEERQRGNFPDRFSGHQFPNYSSELNVNALLLGDSALYLCASSSGTGIYNEQFFGPGTRLTVL.

Regarding this clone: Within the sample, other DNA sequences also encode this same CDR3. The CDR3 nucleotides are TGTGCCAGCAGCCCCCAGGACGAGCAGTACTTC. It translates to CASSPQDEQYF. The chain has TRBV11-2 and TRBJ2-7; the D is unclear. The CDR3 covers 11 residues. Trimming left V 5 bases short and J 5 bases short, with 7 bases between. The germline V gene has CDR1 SGHAT and CDR2 FQNNGV.

CDR3 loop: CASSSGTIEAFF. The CDR3 nucleotides are TGTGCCAGTAGTAGCGGGACCATAGAAGCTTTCTTT. The chain recombines TRBV19 with TRBJ1-1, with D maybe TRBD1 (5 bases). Germline V gene sequence: CDR1 LNHDA, CDR2 SQIVND (reference sequence). The CDR3 is made up of 12 amino acids. V dropped 4 bases and J dropped 8 bases, with 11 bases sitting between them.